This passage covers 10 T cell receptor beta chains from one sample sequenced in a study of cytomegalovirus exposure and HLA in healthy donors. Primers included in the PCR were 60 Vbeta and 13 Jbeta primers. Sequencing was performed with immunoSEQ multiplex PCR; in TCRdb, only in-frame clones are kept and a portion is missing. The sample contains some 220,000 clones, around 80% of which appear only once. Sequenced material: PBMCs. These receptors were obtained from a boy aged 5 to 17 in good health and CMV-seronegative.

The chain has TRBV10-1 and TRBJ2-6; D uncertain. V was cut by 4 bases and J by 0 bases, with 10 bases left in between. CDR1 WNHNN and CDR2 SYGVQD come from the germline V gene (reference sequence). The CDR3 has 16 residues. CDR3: CASSVARLSGANVLTF. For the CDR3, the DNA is TGCGCCAGCAGTGTAGCCCGACTCTCTGGGGCCAACGTCCTGACTTTC.

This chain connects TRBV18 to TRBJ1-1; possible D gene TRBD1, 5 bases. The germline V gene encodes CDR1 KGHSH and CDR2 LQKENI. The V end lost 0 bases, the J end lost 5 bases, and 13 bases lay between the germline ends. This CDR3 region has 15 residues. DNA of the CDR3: TGTGCCAGCTCACCACCGGAGGGGAGGTTGACTGAAGCTTTCTTT. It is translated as CASSPPEGRLTEAFF.

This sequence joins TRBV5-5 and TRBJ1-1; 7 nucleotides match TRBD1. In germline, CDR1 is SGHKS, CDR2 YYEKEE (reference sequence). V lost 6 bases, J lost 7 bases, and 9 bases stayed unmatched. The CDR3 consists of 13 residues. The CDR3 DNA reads TGTGCCAGCACCCAGGGACAGCGCGGTGAAGCTTTCTTT. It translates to CASTQGQRGEAFF.

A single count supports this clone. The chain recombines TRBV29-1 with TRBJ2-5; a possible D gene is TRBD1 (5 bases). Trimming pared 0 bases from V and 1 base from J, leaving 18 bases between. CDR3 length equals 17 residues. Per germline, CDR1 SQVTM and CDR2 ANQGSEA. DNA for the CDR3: TGCAGCGTTGAAGATCCTTTGGACAAGAACCTCCAAGAGACCCAGTACTTC. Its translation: CSVEDPLDKNLQETQYF.

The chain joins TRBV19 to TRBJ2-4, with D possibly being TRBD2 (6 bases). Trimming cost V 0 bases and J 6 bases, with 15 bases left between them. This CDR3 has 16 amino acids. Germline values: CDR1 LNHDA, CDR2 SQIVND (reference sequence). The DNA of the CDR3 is TGTGCCAGTAGTATAGAGGGGCGGGGTCCCCGAAACATTCAGTACTTC. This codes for CASSIEGRGPRNIQYF. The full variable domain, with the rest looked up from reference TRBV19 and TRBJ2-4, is DGGITQSPKYLFRKEGQNVTLSCEQNLNHDAMYWYRQDPGQGLRLIYYSQIVNDFQKGDIAEGYSVSREKKESFPLTVTSAQKNPTAFYLCASSIEGRGPRNIQYFGAGTRLSVL.

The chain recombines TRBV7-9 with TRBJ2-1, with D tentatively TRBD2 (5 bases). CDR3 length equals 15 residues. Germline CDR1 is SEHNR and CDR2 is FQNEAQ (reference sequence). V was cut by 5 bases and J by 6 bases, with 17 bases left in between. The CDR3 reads CASSQDPLRGNEQFF. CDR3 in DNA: TGTGCCAGCAGCCAGGACCCGCTTCGGGGCAATGAGCAGTTCTTC.

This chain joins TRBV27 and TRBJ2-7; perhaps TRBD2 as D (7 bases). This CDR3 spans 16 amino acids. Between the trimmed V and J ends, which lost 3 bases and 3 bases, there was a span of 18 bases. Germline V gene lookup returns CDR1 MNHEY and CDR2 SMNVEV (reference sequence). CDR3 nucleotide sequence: TGTGCCAGCAGTTTCGGTACCAAGGGGGGGTACTACGAGCAGTACTTC. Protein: CASSFGTKGGYYEQYF.

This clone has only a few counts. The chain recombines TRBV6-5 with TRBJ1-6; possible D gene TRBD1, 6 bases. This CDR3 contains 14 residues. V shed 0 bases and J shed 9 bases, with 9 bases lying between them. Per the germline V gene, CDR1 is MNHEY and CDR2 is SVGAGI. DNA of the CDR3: TGTGCCAGCAGTTACTCAACAGGGAGTTCACCCCTCCACTTT. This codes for CASSYSTGSSPLHF.

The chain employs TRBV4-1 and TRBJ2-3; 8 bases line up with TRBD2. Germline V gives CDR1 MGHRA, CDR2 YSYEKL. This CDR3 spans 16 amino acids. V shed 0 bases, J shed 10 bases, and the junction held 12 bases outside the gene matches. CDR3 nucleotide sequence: TGCGCCAGCAGCCAAGAGGTGACGGGGGGGGCGCGTCCGCAGTATTTT. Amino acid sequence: CASSQEVTGGARPQYF.

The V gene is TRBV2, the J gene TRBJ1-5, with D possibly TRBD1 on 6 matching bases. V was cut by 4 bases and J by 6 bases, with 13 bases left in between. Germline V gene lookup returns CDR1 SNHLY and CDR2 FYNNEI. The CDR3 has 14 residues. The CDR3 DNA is TGTGCCAGCAGTGGTCAGACAGGAAGTCAGCCCCAGCATTTT. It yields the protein CASSGQTGSQPQHF.